Following are 16 T cell receptor beta chains from one sample sequenced in a study of OX40 agonist ivuxolimab in advanced cancers. Clones were sequenced by immunoSEQ multiplex PCR, and TCRdb holds only the in-frame ones, with some missing. The sample yields roughly 65,000 clones, about three quarters seen once. The material sequenced was CD4+ or CD8+ T cells sorted from blood, taken in a trial of the OX40 agonist ivuxolimab. The receptors derive from an adult with an advanced solid tumor such as melanoma, head and neck, liver or kidney cancer.

V usage is TRBV7-6 and J usage is TRBJ1-1, with D uncertain. Trimming took 5 bases from V and 1 from J, leaving 8 bases between them. The length of the CDR3 is 13 residues. CDR1 SGHVS and CDR2 FNYEAQ come from the germline V gene. CDR3 sequence: CASSPPRNTEAFF. The CDR3 DNA follows: TGTGCCAGCAGCCCGCCGAGGAACACTGAAGCTTTCTTT.

This clone was recorded only once. The chain uses TRBV28 and TRBJ2-5, with D perhaps TRBD1 (6 bases). Germline CDR1 reads MDHEN; CDR2 reads SYDVKM. Trimming took 6 bases from V and 1 from J, leaving 15 bases between them. The CDR3 covers 15 residues. In DNA, the CDR3 is TGTGCCAGCAGCAGGGGTGGGACCACCCAAGAGACCCAGTACTTC. Its translation is CASSRGGTTQETQYF.

The V and J genes are TRBV5-4 and TRBJ2-3; 8 nucleotides agree with TRBD2. Unmatched junction bases numbered 2, after V lost 2 bases and J lost 0 bases. Germline V lookup: CDR1 SGHNT, CDR2 YYREEE (reference sequence). The CDR3 is 15 residues long. This chain's CDR3 is CASSLTGGSTDTQYF. The DNA for the CDR3 is TGTGCCAGCAGCTTAACGGGGGGGAGCACAGATACGCAGTATTTT.

V and J are TRBV7-9 and TRBJ2-7; 10 positions match TRBD2. The length of the CDR3 is 15 residues. Trimming took 5 bases from V and 4 from J; bases not matched to a gene: 8. The germline V gene encodes CDR1 SEHNR and CDR2 FQNEAQ (reference sequence). The CDR3 here is CASSPTGTSAYEQYF. In DNA form, the CDR3 reads TGTGCCAGCAGCCCTACCGGGACTAGCGCGTACGAGCAGTACTTC. Using reference TRBV7-9 and TRBJ2-7 for the parts outside the CDR3, the full variable domain is DTGVSQNPRHKITKRGQNVTFRCDPISEHNRLYWYRQTLGQGPEFLTYFQNEAQLEKSRLLSDRFSAERPKGSFSTLEIQRTEQGDSAMYLCASSPTGTSAYEQYFGPGTRLTVT.

This clone was picked up a small number of times. The chain combines TRBV5-1 with TRBJ2-2; 8 nucleotides align to TRBD2. Germline CDR1 and CDR2: SGHRS and YFSETQ. This CDR3 is built from 15 residues. With V trimmed by 4 bases and J by 6 bases, 8 bases remained unmatched. CDR3 nucleotide sequence: TGCGCCAGCAGCGAGAATCCAGCGGGAGCCGGGGAGCTGTTTTTT. It codes for CASSENPAGAGELFF. Full variable domain (remainder filled in from reference TRBV5-1 and TRBJ2-2): KAGVTQTPRYLIKTRGQQVTLSCSPISGHRSVSWYQQTPGQGLQFLFEYFSETQRNKGNFPGRFSGRQFSNSRSEMNVSTLELGDSALYLCASSENPAGAGELFFGEGSRLTVL.

The rearrangement uses TRBV10-2 and TRBJ2-3; TRBD2 aligns across 8 bases. The CDR3 extends over 16 amino acids. V shed 2 bases and J 8 bases; nucleotides not matched to a gene: 12. Germline CDR1 and CDR2: WSHSY and SAAADI. The DNA of the CDR3 is TGCGCCAGCAGTGAGGGGCCAGCGGGGGAAAAACGTACGCAGTATTTT. Protein product: CASSEGPAGEKRTQYF.

This chain connects TRBV28 to TRBJ2-6; D is possibly TRBD1 (6 bases). The CDR3 consists of 16 residues. Germline V gene data show CDR1 as MDHEN and CDR2 as SYDVKM. Trimming pared 5 bases from V and 4 bases from J, leaving 15 bases between. The chain's CDR3 is CASSRPTGTGANVLTF. The CDR3 nucleotides read TGTGCCAGCAGTCGCCCCACAGGGACCGGGGCCAACGTCCTGACTTTC.

The chain is built from TRBV2 and TRBJ1-2; 9 nucleotides line up with TRBD1. The CDR3 length is 13 residues. Trimming took 5 bases from V and 8 from J; bases not matched to a gene: 6. The germline gives CDR1 SNHLY, CDR2 FYNNEI. The CDR3 nucleotides read TGTGCCAGCAGTTTCGGGGGGACAGGGGGCTACACCTTC. This codes for CASSFGGTGGYTF.

This chain uses TRBV30 with TRBJ2-3; D not resolved. Germline V gene data show CDR1 as GTSNPN and CDR2 as SVGIG (reference sequence). The CDR3 contains 15 residues. The V gene lost 3 bases and the J gene lost 0 bases, with 13 bases spanning the gap. In DNA, the CDR3 is TGTGCCTGGAGCCTAGAGCTTGGGAGCACAGATACGCAGTATTTT. Amino acids: CAWSLELGSTDTQYF. Variable domain in full (rest from reference TRBV30 and TRBJ2-3): SQTIHQWPATLVQPVGSPLSLECTVEGTSNPNLYWYRQAAGRGLQLLFYSVGIGQISSEVPQNLSASRPQDRQFILSSKKLLLSDSGFYLCAWSLELGSTDTQYFGPGTRLTVL.

This clone was observed a single time. The V gene is TRBV6-5, the J gene TRBJ2-5; D ambiguous. V shed 6 bases and J shed 3 bases, with 11 bases lying between them. Germline assignment: CDR1 MNHEY and CDR2 SVGAGI. There are 13 residues in the CDR3. DNA for the CDR3: TGTGCCAGCAGGATCCTCCCGAAAGAGACCCAGTACTTC. Translating it yields CASRILPKETQYF.

The chain links TRBV7-7 to TRBJ2-5; perhaps D is TRBD1 or TRBD2 (6 bases each). The V and J ends lost 5 bases and 5 bases respectively, with 18 bases between them. The CDR3 has 15 amino acids. CDR1 SSHAT and CDR2 FNYEAQ come from the germline V gene (reference sequence). For the CDR3, the DNA is TGTGCCAGCAGCCCCCGGTGGGGGGCGCAGGAGACCCAGTACTTC. Encoded protein: CASSPRWGAQETQYF. Supplemented by reference TRBV7-7 and TRBJ2-5, the full variable domain reads GAGVSQSPRYKVTKRGQDVTLRCDPISSHATLYWYQQALGQGPEFLTYFNYEAQPDKSGLPSDRFSAERPEGSISTLTIQRTEQRDSAMYRCASSPRWGAQETQYFGPGTRLLVL.

The CDR3 bases are TGTGCCACCAGCAGAGATTATGAGGACAGGGCCCAAGAGACCCAGTACTTC. It specifies CATSRDYEDRAQETQYF. This chain uses TRBV15 with TRBJ2-5; 8 bases agree with TRBD1. In germline, CDR1 is LNHNV, CDR2 YYDKDF (reference sequence). Unmatched junction bases numbered 7, after V lost 0 bases and J lost 1 base. This CDR3 contains 17 residues.

The chain combines TRBV6-1 with TRBJ1-2; 7 nucleotides line up with TRBD1. Germline CDR1 and CDR2: MNHNS and SASEGT. The CDR3 spans 15 residues. Unmatched junction bases numbered 14, after V lost 5 bases and J lost 8 bases. The CDR3, as DNA: TGTGCCAGCAGTTCCCCGTTGACAGGGAGAGGCGGCTACACCTTC. It encodes CASSSPLTGRGGYTF.

This chain joins TRBV5-5 and TRBJ2-5; 9 nucleotides line up with TRBD1. CDR1 is SGHKS and CDR2 is YYEKEE in the germline V gene (reference sequence). V lost 5 bases, J lost 5 bases, and 10 bases stayed unmatched. The CDR3 totals 15 residues. For the CDR3, the DNA is TGTGCCAGCAGGCGTACAGGGGGCAGTACGGAGACCCAGTACTTC. It codes for CASRRTGGSTETQYF.

This clone has more than one count but fewer than ten. V and J are TRBV19 and TRBJ1-1; possibly TRBD1 for D (5 bases). Germline V gene data show CDR1 as LNHDA and CDR2 as SQIVND (reference sequence). Trimming shortened V by 4 bases and J by 1 base, and 10 bases separated the two germline ends. This CDR3 comprises 14 residues. The CDR3 DNA reads TGTGCCAGTAGTACGTTCCAGGGGAACACTGAAGCTTTCTTT. Translated, it gives CASSTFQGNTEAFF.

This clone appeared once. The rearrangement links TRBV5-6 to TRBJ2-5; tentatively, D is TRBD2 (6 bases). The V end was cut by 4 bases, the J end by 2 bases, with 12 bases between. This CDR3 has 14 residues. CDR1 is SGHDT and CDR2 is YYEEEE in the germline V gene. CDR3: CASSNRDFQETQYF. The CDR3 DNA follows: TGTGCCAGCAGCAACCGGGACTTTCAAGAGACCCAGTACTTC.